Sequencing of this T cell receptor (beta chain) was carried out in a study of blood T cell repertoires in COVID-19. Study in general: The United States, Italy and Spain supplied acute and convalescent COVID-19 samples.

Sequencing was performed with immunoSEQ multiplex PCR; in TCRdb, only in-frame clones are kept and a portion is missing. The sample has some 260,000 clones; about 93% are singletons. Germline lookup yields CDR1 LGHNT and CDR2 FRNRAP. The CDR3 totals 16 residues. With V trimmed by 6 bases and J by 5 bases, 15 bases remained unmatched. Adults between roughly 18 and 95 years of age took part from fewer than 30 US areas. Participants were placed into cohorts based on the clinical history they reported. Recovered status in Cohort 3 required two negative PCRs, clearance, or symptom resolution. The TCR comes from a woman aged 18-29 years who had recovered from COVID-19. The material sequenced was PBMCs or T cells enriched from blood (not recorded which). This chain connects TRBV12-5 to TRBJ1-1; 7 bases are a match to TRBD1. This CDR3 is CASGTIGTAYSTEAFF. In DNA form, the CDR3 reads TGTGCTAGTGGCACCATCGGGACAGCCTACTCAACTGAAGCTTTCTTT.